What follows are 8 T cell receptor beta chains derived from one specimen sequenced in a study of cytomegalovirus exposure and HLA in healthy donors. The PCR was carried out with 60 Vbeta primers and 13 Jbeta primers. Measured with immunoSEQ multiplex PCR; TCRdb has only the in-frame clones, and not every one. The top ten clones hold 6.5% of a sample with 120,000 to 150,000 clones, under 70% of them seen once. Source material: PBMCs. All receptors derive from a woman aged 60-70 years in good health and CMV-seronegative.

V usage is TRBV28 and J usage is TRBJ1-5; no definite D call. CDR3 length equals 16 residues. Germline V lookup: CDR1 MDHEN, CDR2 SYDVKM. Trimming stripped 8 bases from V and 0 bases from J, with 17 bases between. CDR3 in DNA: TGTGCCAGCTCCATACCCCCGGCGGCTAGCAATCAGCCCCAGCATTTT. Translation: CASSIPPAASNQPQHF.

The rearrangement links TRBV6-1 to TRBJ2-2; D is uncertain. This CDR3 is built from 15 residues. Germline V gives CDR1 MNHNS, CDR2 SASEGT. Trimming removed 6 bases at V and 4 bases at J, with 15 bases between. The chain's CDR3 is CASRELLSPTGELFF. In nucleotides, the CDR3 is TGTGCCAGCAGGGAACTCTTGAGTCCCACCGGGGAGCTGTTTTTT.

The V and J genes are TRBV9 and TRBJ1-1; 10 bases map to TRBD1. The length of the CDR3 is 15 residues. J was trimmed by 6 bases and V by 2 bases; bases with no gene match: 7. Germline V gene lookup returns CDR1 SGDLS and CDR2 YYNGEE. This CDR3 is CASSVDTGTGAEAFF. DNA of the CDR3: TGTGCCAGCAGCGTCGATACCGGGACAGGGGCTGAAGCTTTCTTT.

In its sample, this clone was seen a few times. The chain joins TRBV15 to TRBJ2-1, with 8 bases matching TRBD1. CDR1 is LNHNV and CDR2 is YYDKDF in the germline V gene (reference sequence). This CDR3 spans 15 amino acids. V shed 1 base, J shed 9 bases, and the junction held 8 bases outside the gene matches. The CDR3 bases are TGTGCCACCAGCAGAGCCCAGGGGGCAGGGAGTGAGCAGTTCTTC. Translated: CATSRAQGAGSEQFF.

This rearrangement joins TRBV2 to TRBJ1-1, with 8 bases matching TRBD1. The V gene end was trimmed by 7 bases and the J gene end by 1 base; junction bases not matched to a gene: 8. The CDR3 spans 15 residues. Germline assignment: CDR1 SNHLY and CDR2 FYNNEI. CDR3 in DNA: TGTGCCAGCACTGCAACCGGGACAGGGAACACTGAAGCTTTCTTT. Protein product: CASTATGTGNTEAFF.

The chain uses TRBV5-1 and TRBJ2-3; 15 bases map to TRBD2. The CDR3 has 19 amino acids. With 3 bases clipped from V and 2 bases from J, the junction kept 10 bases outside the gene matches. From germline, CDR1 is SGHRS and CDR2 YFSETQ. The CDR3 sequence: CASSSGLAGGSPVTDTQYF. CDR3 in DNA: TGCGCCAGCAGCTCCGGACTAGCGGGGGGGTCCCCCGTCACAGATACGCAGTATTTT.

The chain joins TRBV2 to TRBJ2-2; D remains ambiguous. Trimming left V 2 bases short and J 6 bases short, with 7 bases between. Germline CDR1 is SNHLY and CDR2 is FYNNEI. This CDR3 contains 13 residues. CDR3: CASSERRPGELFF. The CDR3 DNA sequence: TGTGCCAGCAGTGAAAGGAGACCCGGGGAGCTGTTTTTT.

The V call is TRBV6-5, the J call TRBJ1-1; D call uncertain. V lost 0 bases and J lost 4, with 12 bases in between. Germline loops: CDR1 MNHEY, CDR2 SVGAGI. The CDR3 loop spans 15 amino acids. CDR3 loop: CASSYSSFGGTEAFF. Written as DNA, the CDR3 is TGTGCCAGCAGTTACTCGAGCTTTGGTGGCACTGAAGCTTTCTTT.